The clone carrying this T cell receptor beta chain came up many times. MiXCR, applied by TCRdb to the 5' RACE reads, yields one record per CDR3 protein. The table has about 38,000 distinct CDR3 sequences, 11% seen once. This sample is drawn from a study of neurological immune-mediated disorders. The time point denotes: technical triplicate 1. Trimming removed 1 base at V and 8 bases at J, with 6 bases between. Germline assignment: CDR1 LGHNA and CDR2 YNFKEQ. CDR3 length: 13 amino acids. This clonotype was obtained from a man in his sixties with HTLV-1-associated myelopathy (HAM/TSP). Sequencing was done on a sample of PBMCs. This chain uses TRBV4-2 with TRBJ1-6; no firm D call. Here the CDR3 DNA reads TGTGCCAGCAGCCAAGTGGAGGATTCACCCCTCCACTTT. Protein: CASSQVEDSPLHF.